The 25 T cell receptor beta chains below all came from one sample that was sequenced in a study of T cells in Graves' hyperthyroidism and ophthalmopathy. What was amplified from RNA transcripts were TCR beta CDR3 regions. First-round RT-PCR of the TCR CDR3 relied on the HTBI primer set. TCRdb redid the calling of the multiplex PCR reads with MiXCR, one entry per CDR3 protein. The data contain almost 600,000 distinct CDR3 sequences, approximately 14% of them seen just once; the ten biggest clones take up approximately 5.7%. The specimen sequenced was blood. All receptors come from a woman in her 30s with Graves' hyperthyroidism that later progressed to Graves' ophthalmopathy.

This clonotype was detected many times. The chain links TRBV6-2 or TRBV6-3 to TRBJ1-2; 9 nucleotides align to TRBD1. Germline trimming cut 4 bases from V and 7 bases from J; bases unmatched to any gene: 4. Germline assignment: CDR1 MNHEY and CDR2 SVGEGT. The CDR3 extends over 13 amino acids. The CDR3 is CASSLTGGLGYTF. The DNA for the CDR3 is TGTGCCAGCAGTTTAACAGGGGGCCTTGGCTACACCTTC.

This clonotype showed up just a few times. The chain combines TRBV6-1 with TRBJ2-7, with 9 bases lining up with TRBD1. With V trimmed by 7 bases and J by 6 bases, 4 bases remained unmatched. The CDR3 loop spans 12 amino acids. CDR1 and CDR2 from the germline V gene are MNHNS and SASEGT. CDR3 residues: CASNKDRGEQYF. The DNA of the CDR3 is TGTGCCAGCAATAAGGACAGGGGCGAGCAGTACTTC.

At least ten counts were recorded for this clonotype. The V call is TRBV6-2 or TRBV6-3, the J call TRBJ2-7; possibly TRBD2 for D (6 bases). Deletions cut 7 bases from V and 0 bases from J, with 13 bases between. Germline V lookup: CDR1 MNHEY, CDR2 SVGEGT. The CDR3 length is 14 residues. In DNA form, the CDR3 reads TGTGCCAGCACCCCACGGGGGTTCTCCTACGAGCAGTACTTC. This gives the protein CASTPRGFSYEQYF.

This clonotype appeared many times. J is TRBJ2-7 and V is TRBV7-9, with TRBD1 identical over 7 bases. CDR1 is SEHNR, CDR2 FQNEAQ, per germline (reference sequence). This CDR3 has 13 residues. V was clipped by 5 bases and J by 4 bases; unmatched bases: 5. CDR3 protein: CASSGGQHYEQYF. CDR3 coding DNA: TGTGCCAGCAGCGGGGGACAGCATTACGAGCAGTACTTC.

Note on this clonotype: The junction shows a germline mismatch at one end, possibly a read error. The V and J genes are TRBV20-1 and TRBJ2-2; possibly TRBD2 for D (6 bases). CDR3 size: 15 residues. Germline lookup yields CDR1 DFQATT and CDR2 SNEGSKA (reference sequence). The CDR3 nucleotides are TGCAGTGCTATACCGGCCGCGGGGAACACCGGGGAGCTGTTGTTT. Protein: CSAIPAAGNTGELLF.

This clonotype was counted many times. This chain joins TRBV6-2 or TRBV6-3 and TRBJ1-1; maybe TRBD1 (6 bases). The V gene lost 7 bases and the J gene lost 1 base, with 10 bases spanning the gap. Germline loops: CDR1 MNHEY, CDR2 SVGEGT. The CDR3 consists of 13 residues. Written as DNA, the CDR3 is TGTGCCAGCACCGAGGGGGAGAACACTGAAGCTTTCTTT. It specifies CASTEGENTEAFF.

This clonotype was seen repeatedly, ten times or more. The chain employs TRBV7-3 and TRBJ2-4, with D perhaps matching TRBD2 (6 bases). The CDR3 extends over 15 amino acids. Trimming removed 2 bases from V and 0 bases from J, with 8 bases in between. Germline lookup yields CDR1 SGHTA and CDR2 FQGTGA. The CDR3 loop is CASSLLGGAKNIQYF. The CDR3 nucleotides read TGTGCCAGCAGCTTACTCGGGGGAGCCAAAAACATTCAGTACTTC.

This clonotype has more than one count but fewer than ten. The genes are TRBV28 and TRBJ1-1; D gene uncertain. Germline CDR1 MDHEN, CDR2 SYDVKM. Trimming stripped 5 bases from V and 0 bases from J, with 13 bases between. CDR3 size: 15 residues. The CDR3 protein is CASSVPGIMNTEAFF. CDR3 DNA sequence: TGTGCCAGCAGTGTCCCCGGCATTATGAACACTGAAGCTTTCTTT.

Ten or more counts support this clonotype. The chain combines TRBV11-2 with TRBJ1-1; D unclear. Per germline, CDR1 SGHAT and CDR2 FQNNGV. CDR3 length: 14 residues. The ends were cut back, 5 bases at V and 0 bases at J, with 10 bases in the middle. For the CDR3, the DNA is TGTGCCAGCAGCGACCGGTCCCTGAACACTGAAGCTTTCTTT. Protein sequence: CASSDRSLNTEAFF.

For this clonotype: This sequence may be a read error, since a much larger clone differs from it by one base. This chain links TRBV6-1 with TRBJ2-4; 10 bases are shared with TRBD2. The V gene's germline CDR1 is MNHNS and CDR2 SASEGT. The CDR3 extends over 20 amino acids. The ends lost 5 bases at V and 0 bases at J; junction bases unmatched: 16. The CDR3 DNA reads as TGTGCCAGCAGTACGCCTGCCGCGACTAGCGGGCTTCTAGCCAAAAACATTCAGTACTTC. Translating gives CASSTPAATSGLLAKNIQYF.

The rearrangement links TRBV6-5 to TRBJ2-3, with D maybe TRBD2 (5 bases). Germline V lookup: CDR1 MNHEY, CDR2 SVGAGI. The CDR3 consists of 17 residues. V was trimmed by 0 bases and J by 3 bases, leaving 16 bases between them. Written as DNA, the CDR3 is TGTGCCAGCAGTTACTCTATGCCGGGGATGGGGACAGATACGCAGTATTTT. It codes for CASSYSMPGMGTDTQYF.

This clonotype has just a few counts. The chain links TRBV4-3 to TRBJ1-4; D remains unclear. V dropped 0 bases and J dropped 6 bases, with 8 bases sitting between them. CDR1 and CDR2 from the germline V gene are LGHNA and YSLEER. The CDR3 covers 14 residues. CDR3 sequence reads: CASSQDRPDEKLFF. The CDR3 nucleotides are TGCGCCAGCAGCCAAGATCGTCCGGATGAAAAACTGTTTTTT.

This clonotype was counted at least ten times. The chain has TRBV6-2 or TRBV6-3 and TRBJ2-1, with 14 bases matching TRBD2. This CDR3 region has 17 residues. Germline V gene lookup returns CDR1 MNHEY and CDR2 SVGEGT. Losses at the gene ends were 1 base for V and 8 bases for J; bases not matched to a gene: 7. Here the CDR3 DNA reads TGTGCCAGCAGTTACTTTGGACTAGCGGGAGGTGACTATGAGCAGTTCTTC. This translates into CASSYFGLAGGDYEQFF.

This clonotype was seen many times. The V gene is TRBV5-5, the J gene TRBJ1-5; D remains ambiguous. The CDR3 runs 13 residues. V lost 4 bases and J lost 5, with 10 bases in between. Germline assignment: CDR1 SGHKS and CDR2 YYEKEE (reference sequence). The CDR3 reads CASSPTSDQPQHF. The CDR3 DNA sequence: TGTGCCAGCAGCCCCACCTCGGATCAGCCCCAGCATTTT. The full variable domain, with the rest looked up from reference TRBV5-5 and TRBJ1-5, is DAGVTQSPTHLIKTRGQQVTLRCSPISGHKSVSWYQQVLGQGPQFIFQYYEKEERGRGNFPDRFSARQFPNYSSELNVNALLLGDSALYLCASSPTSDQPQHFGDGTRLSIL.

This clonotype was recorded many times. The chain links TRBV2 to TRBJ1-2; D is uncertain. Trimming took off 2 bases at V and 0 bases at J, with 1 base between the two ends. The CDR3 totals 12 residues. Looked up from germline, CDR1 is SNHLY and CDR2 is FYNNEI. In DNA, the CDR3 is TGTGCCAGCAGTGAAACTAACTATGGCTACACCTTC. Translation gives CASSETNYGYTF.

This clonotype appeared once. The chain has TRBV10-3 and TRBJ2-7, with D unclear. The CDR3 sequence is 12 residues long. Trimming pared 11 bases from V and 2 bases from J, leaving 13 bases between. CDR1 is ENHRY and CDR2 is SYGVKD in the germline V gene. The CDR3 spells CAVDGNPYEQYF. Here the CDR3 DNA reads TGTGCCGTAGATGGAAACCCCTACGAGCAGTACTTC.

This chain uses TRBV19 with TRBJ2-2, with D unresolved. V lost 7 bases, J lost 5 bases, and 17 bases lay in between. Germline CDR1 LNHDA, CDR2 SQIVND (reference sequence). The CDR3 sequence is 15 residues long. This CDR3 is CASTPPTHLTGELFF. The CDR3 DNA reads TGTGCCAGTACCCCCCCGACCCACTTGACCGGGGAGCTGTTTTTT.

This clonotype was seen more than once but under ten times. This chain connects TRBV5-1 to TRBJ1-2, with D tentatively TRBD1 (5 bases). The V end lost 0 bases, the J end lost 5 bases, and 11 bases lay between the germline ends. The CDR3 extends over 14 amino acids. Germline V CDR1 and CDR2: SGHRS, YFSETQ. This chain's CDR3 is CASSLEGQSYGYTF. CDR3 sequence (DNA): TGCGCCAGCAGCTTGGAGGGGCAGAGTTATGGCTACACCTTC. Drawing the rest from reference TRBV5-1 and TRBJ1-2, the complete variable domain is KAGVTQTPRYLIKTRGQQVTLSCSPISGHRSVSWYQQTPGQGLQFLFEYFSETQRNKGNFPGRFSGRQFSNSRSEMNVSTLELGDSALYLCASSLEGQSYGYTFGSGTRLTVV.

This clonotype was picked up many times. The rearrangement uses TRBV30 and TRBJ2-4; D gene uncertain. The CDR3 covers 10 residues. V was cut by 2 bases and J by 8 bases, with 4 bases left in between. Per the germline V gene, CDR1 is GTSNPN and CDR2 is SVGIG (reference sequence). CDR3 coding DNA: TGTGCCTGGAGTAGGGACATTCAGTACTTC. As protein: CAWSRDIQYF.

This clonotype was observed many times. CDR3 protein: CASSMYQGGTTNEKLFF. The CDR3 nucleotides are TGTGCCAGCAGTATGTACCAGGGGGGTACGACTAATGAAAAACTGTTTTTT. J is TRBJ1-4 and V is TRBV12-3 or TRBV12-4, with 7 nucleotides matching TRBD1. The ends lost 5 bases at V and 2 bases at J; junction bases unmatched: 11. The CDR3 extends over 17 amino acids.

Concerning this clonotype: The conserved final phenylalanine or tryptophan is absent from the CDR3, which likely points to a read error. V usage is TRBV5-1 and J usage is TRBJ2-7; 7 bases line up with TRBD2. CDR1 is SGHRS, CDR2 YFSETQ, per germline. CDR3 length: 13 residues. V dropped 2 bases and J dropped 3; count of bases not matched to a gene: 2. CDR3 sequence: CASSFAGDYEQYL. The CDR3 DNA is TGCGCCAGCAGCTTCGCGGGAGACTACGAGCAGTACCTC.

This clonotype was counted ten times or more. The chain carries TRBV11-3 and TRBJ2-1, with TRBD2 matching over 12 bases. Germline CDR1 is SGHNT and CDR2 is YENEEA. J was trimmed by 8 bases and V by 5 bases; bases with no gene match: 4. The CDR3 has 14 amino acids. Here the CDR3 DNA reads TGTGCCAGCAGCCGTCGACTAGCGGGAGATGAGCAGTTCTTC. As protein: CASSRRLAGDEQFF.

This chain uses TRBV19 with TRBJ1-4; no reliable D call. Germline CDR1 reads LNHDA; CDR2 reads SQIVND (reference sequence). The V end lost 5 bases, the J end lost 3 bases, and 16 bases lay between the germline ends. This CDR3 has 16 amino acids. The CDR3 sequence is CASSLYHGTANEKLFF. The DNA for the CDR3 is TGTGCCAGTAGTCTCTATCACGGAACAGCTAATGAAAAACTGTTTTTT.

This clonotype was detected ten times or more. The gene calls are TRBV28 and TRBJ1-1; perhaps TRBD1 as D (6 bases). CDR1 MDHEN and CDR2 SYDVKM come from the germline V gene. This CDR3 comprises 15 residues. Trimming cost V 4 bases and J 5 bases, with 17 bases left between them. The CDR3 is CASSYLDRGGTEAFF. CDR3 nucleotides: TGTGCCAGCAGTTATCTGGACAGAGGGGGAACTGAAGCTTTCTTT.

This clonotype was picked up many times. The J gene is TRBJ1-4, the V gene TRBV19; D uncertain. This CDR3 has 14 amino acids. CDR1 LNHDA and CDR2 SQIVND come from the germline V gene (reference sequence). V was pared by 4 bases and J by 2 bases, with 8 bases between. The CDR3 loop is CASSKAATNEKLFF. DNA for the CDR3: TGTGCCAGTAGTAAGGCAGCGACTAATGAAAAACTGTTTTTT.